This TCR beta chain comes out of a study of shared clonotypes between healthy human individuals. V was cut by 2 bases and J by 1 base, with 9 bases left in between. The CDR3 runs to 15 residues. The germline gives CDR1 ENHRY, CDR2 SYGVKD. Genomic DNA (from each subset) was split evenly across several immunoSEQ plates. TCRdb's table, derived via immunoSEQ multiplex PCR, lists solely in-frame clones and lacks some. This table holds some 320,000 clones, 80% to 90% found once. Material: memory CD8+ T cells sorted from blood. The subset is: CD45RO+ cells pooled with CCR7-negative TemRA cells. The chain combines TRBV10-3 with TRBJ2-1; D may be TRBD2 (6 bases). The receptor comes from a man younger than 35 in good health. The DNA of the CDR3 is TGTGCCATCAGTGAGCGGGAGTTATCCTACAATGAGCAGTTCTTC. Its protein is CAISERELSYNEQFF.